This T cell receptor (beta chain) was observed in a study of blood T cell repertoires in COVID-19. In the study overall: Nucleic acid was either cDNA or gDNA, and it came from T cells, B-cell-depleted T cells, or PBMCs.

Libraries were prepared by immunoSEQ multiplex PCR; TCRdb keeps only in-frame clonotypes and omits some of them. The sample contains tens of thousands of clones, around 81% of which appear only once. Trimming cost V 1 base and J 5 bases, with 5 bases left between them. The CDR3 is made up of 12 amino acids. Germline V gene data show CDR1 as LNHNV and CDR2 as YYDKDF (reference sequence). Sequencing input: peripheral blood. The sequence was collected from a human donor in a cohort sampled during active COVID-19. The chain carries TRBV15 and TRBJ2-5, with D uncertain. The CDR3 is CATSRGGETQYF. The CDR3 DNA sequence: TGTGCCACCAGCAGAGGAGGCGAGACCCAGTACTTC.